One sample yielded the 11 T cell receptor beta chains listed below, sequenced in a study of OX40 agonist ivuxolimab in advanced cancers. Preparation of the library involved the immunoSEQ multiplex PCR assay. The clones in this table, taken by TCRdb from immuneACCESS, are in-frame only. Not every clone is retained; where verified, under half of the shortfall comes from an unresolved V gene, and the cause of the rest is unknown. This sample has tens of thousands of clones in its table, and over 75% of those were observed once. The ten largest clones take up around 4.1% of the sample. This specimen was CD4+ or CD8+ T cells sorted from blood, taken in a trial of the OX40 agonist ivuxolimab. The receptors originated from an adult with an advanced solid tumor such as melanoma, head and neck, liver or kidney cancer.

The chain uses TRBV9 and TRBJ2-1, with D perhaps being TRBD1 or TRBD2 (6 bases each). V lost 4 bases and J lost 4, with 18 bases in between. CDR3 length equals 16 residues. Germline CDR1 is SGDLS and CDR2 is YYNGEE. The CDR3 reads CASSPQGSGAYNEQFF. The CDR3 region has the DNA TGTGCCAGCAGCCCCCAGGGGTCGGGAGCGTACAATGAGCAGTTCTTC.

The V gene is TRBV28, the J gene TRBJ1-1, with TRBD1 identical over 7 bases. In germline, CDR1 is MDHEN, CDR2 SYDVKM. The CDR3 loop spans 11 amino acids. V lost 5 bases and J lost 14; bases outside the gene matches: 8. CDR3 nucleotides: TGTGCCAGCAGTATCCGGGACAGCTGGTTCTTT. It specifies CASSIRDSWFF.

This chain joins TRBV5-4 and TRBJ2-7, with 9 bases aligning to TRBD2. The trim removed 0 bases at V and 0 bases at J, leaving 7 bases unmatched. Germline CDR1 is SGHNT and CDR2 is YYREEE (reference sequence). The CDR3 length is 17 residues. Here the CDR3 reads CASSLGRLAGSSYEQYF. CDR3 in DNA: TGTGCCAGCAGCTTGGGGCGTCTAGCGGGGAGCTCCTACGAGCAGTACTTC.

The chain links TRBV28 to TRBJ1-1, with D unresolved. The V end was cut by 2 bases, the J end by 5 bases, with 6 bases between. Germline-derived CDR1 and CDR2 are MDHEN and SYDVKM. The CDR3 length is 12 residues. The CDR3 nucleotides are TGTGCCAGCAGTTTACCGGGGACTGAAGCTTTCTTT. It codes for CASSLPGTEAFF.

V gene TRBV6-1 combines with J gene TRBJ1-6; no clear D gene. The CDR3 is 13 residues long. Trimming removed 2 bases from V and 8 bases from J, with 7 bases in between. Germline V gives CDR1 MNHNS, CDR2 SASEGT. The CDR3 here is CASSEHRDSPLHF. The CDR3 DNA is TGTGCCAGCAGTGAACACCGGGATTCACCCCTCCACTTT.

Worth noting for this clone: Other DNA sequences within the sample encode an identical CDR3. V gene TRBV7-8 combines with J gene TRBJ2-3; TRBD2 matches at 10 bases. Germline lookup yields CDR1 SGHVS and CDR2 FQNEAQ. The length of the CDR3 is 15 residues. J lost 5 bases, V lost 2 bases, and 4 bases had no gene match. CDR3 loop: CASSLLAGAGDTQYF. The CDR3 DNA is TGTGCCAGCAGCTTACTAGCGGGAGCAGGAGATACGCAGTATTTT.

The chain employs TRBV30 and TRBJ2-7, with TRBD1 matching over 8 bases. This CDR3 contains 14 residues. The J segment lost 6 bases and the V segment lost 5 bases, leaving 12 bases of the junction unmatched. Per germline, CDR1 GTSNPN and CDR2 SVGIG (reference sequence). Here the CDR3 reads CAWGFLGTGTEQYF. For the CDR3, the DNA is TGTGCCTGGGGGTTTTTGGGGACAGGTACCGAGCAGTACTTC. The whole variable domain, filled in from reference TRBV30 and TRBJ2-7, reads SQTIHQWPATLVQPVGSPLSLECTVEGTSNPNLYWYRQAAGRGLQLLFYSVGIGQISSEVPQNLSASRPQDRQFILSSKKLLLSDSGFYLCAWGFLGTGTEQYFGPGTRLTVT.

For the CDR3, the DNA is TGTGCCAGCACCAATTCCCCCTCACAGGGCTCTGGAAACACCATATATTTT. This codes for CASTNSPSQGSGNTIYF. The chain couples TRBV21-1 to TRBJ1-3; TRBD1 is the table's D call and was not checked against the DNA. TRBV21-1 is an annotated pseudogene. This CDR3 contains 17 residues.

The gene calls are TRBV7-8 and TRBJ1-1; unclear D gene. CDR1 SGHVS and CDR2 FQNEAQ come from the germline V gene. The V end was cut by 1 base, the J end by 2 bases, with 8 bases between. The CDR3 is made up of 14 amino acids. The CDR3 sequence is CASSLGQTNTEAFF. CDR3 in DNA: TGTGCCAGCAGCTTAGGCCAGACCAACACTGAAGCTTTCTTT.

This clone was seen more than once but under ten times. The chain has TRBV10-2 and TRBJ1-4; TRBD1 matches at 7 bases. The V and J ends lost 6 bases and 8 bases, in that order; junction bases with no gene match: 6. The germline gives CDR1 WSHSY, CDR2 SAAADI. The CDR3 consists of 13 residues. The CDR3 here is CASSLTGTEKLFF. In nucleotides, the CDR3 is TGCGCCAGCAGCTTGACAGGGACAGAAAAACTGTTTTTT.

The chain recombines TRBV5-1 with TRBJ2-2; possible D gene TRBD2, 5 bases. The CDR3 runs 14 residues. Trimming removed 0 bases from V and 4 bases from J, with 7 bases in between. CDR1 SGHRS and CDR2 YFSETQ come from the germline V gene. CDR3 sequence: CASSLVGITGELFF. Written as DNA, the CDR3 is TGCGCCAGCAGCTTGGTCGGGATCACCGGGGAGCTGTTTTTT.